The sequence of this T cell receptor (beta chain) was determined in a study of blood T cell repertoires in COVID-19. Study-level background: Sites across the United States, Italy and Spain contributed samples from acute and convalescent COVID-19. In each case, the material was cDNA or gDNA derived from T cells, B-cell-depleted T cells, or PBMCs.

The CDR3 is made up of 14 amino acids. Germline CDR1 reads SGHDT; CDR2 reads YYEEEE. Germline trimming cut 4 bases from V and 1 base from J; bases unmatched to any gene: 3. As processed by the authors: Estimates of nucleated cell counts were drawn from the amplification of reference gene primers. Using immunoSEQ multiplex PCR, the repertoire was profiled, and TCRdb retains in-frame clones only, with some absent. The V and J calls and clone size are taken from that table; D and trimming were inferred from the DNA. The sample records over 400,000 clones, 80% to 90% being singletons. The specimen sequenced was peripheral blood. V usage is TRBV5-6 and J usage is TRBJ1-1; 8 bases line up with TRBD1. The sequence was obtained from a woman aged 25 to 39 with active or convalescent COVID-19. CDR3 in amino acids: CASSPGTGNTEAFF. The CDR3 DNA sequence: TGTGCCAGCAGCCCAGGGACAGGGAACACTGAAGCTTTCTTT.